A selection of T cell receptor beta chains follows, all from one sample in a study of shared clonotypes between healthy human individuals. Produced via immunoSEQ multiplex PCR; TCRdb's table is partial and in-frame only. The table lists millions of clones, approximately 93% of them singletons. The source material was naive CD4+ T cells from PBMCs. Receptors originate from a young man in good health. Some clones in this sample may be carry-over from other donors' samples. CDR3s include the opening cysteine and the closing phenylalanine or tryptophan. D genes are given only for firm matches. A row's size may be missing; if present it is once, few, many or a size class.

CDR3 DNA: TGTGCCAGCAGCGGACCGGGACTAGCGGGATCGGGAGAGCAGTACTTC
CDR3 protein: CASSGPGLAGSGEQYF
D gene: TRBD2
J gene: TRBJ2-7
CDR3 length: 16
V gene: TRBV9
clone size: NA

CDR3 DNA: TGTGCCAGCAGTGAAGTGTGGGCCCTGATGGTCTTT
CDR3 protein: CASSEVWALMVF
D gene: NA
J gene: TRBJ1-1
CDR3 length: 12
V gene: TRBV2
clone size: few

CDR3 DNA: TGTGCCAGCAGCGTAGAAGGCTATGGCTACACCTTC
CDR3 protein: CASSVEGYGYTF
D gene: NA
J gene: TRBJ1-2
CDR3 length: 12
V gene: TRBV9
clone size: NA

CDR3 DNA: TGTGCCAGCAGTGGGGGAGAGACCCAGTACTTC
CDR3 protein: CASSGGETQYF
D gene: NA
J gene: TRBJ2-5
CDR3 length: 11
V gene: TRBV2
clone size: few

CDR3 DNA: TGTGCCAGCTCACCGTCAACTAATGAAAAACTGTTTTTT
CDR3 protein: CASSPSTNEKLFF
D gene: NA
J gene: TRBJ1-4
CDR3 length: 13
V gene: TRBV18
clone size: NA

CDR3 DNA: TGTGCCAGCACCCCGAGGAGGGACAGGGGCGACGAGCAGTACTTC
CDR3 protein: CASTPRRDRGDEQYF
D gene: TRBD1
J gene: TRBJ2-7
CDR3 length: 15
V gene: TRBV6-5
clone size: NA

CDR3 DNA: TGTGCCAGCAGCTTGCGCGGGACAGGGGATTCACCCCTCCACTTT
CDR3 protein: CASSLRGTGDSPLHF
D gene: TRBD1
J gene: TRBJ1-6
CDR3 length: 15
V gene: TRBV5-6
clone size: NA

CDR3 DNA: TGTGCCAGCAGTGATCCCAGGATACCCGATCAGCCCCAGCATTTT
CDR3 protein: CASSDPRIPDQPQHF
D gene: NA
J gene: TRBJ1-5
CDR3 length: 15
V gene: TRBV6-1
clone size: NA

CDR3 DNA: TGTGCCAGCAGCTCCTGGCAGGATCTAGCGCGCAAGGGAGATACGCAGTATTTT
CDR3 protein: CASSSWQDLARKGDTQYF
D gene: NA
J gene: TRBJ2-3
CDR3 length: 18
V gene: TRBV7-2
clone size: NA

CDR3 DNA: TGTGCCAGCAGCCTATCGGGGGTTAGGTCCTACAATGAGCAGTTCTTC
CDR3 protein: CASSLSGVRSYNEQFF
D gene: NA
J gene: TRBJ2-1
CDR3 length: 16
V gene: TRBV21-1
clone size: NA

CDR3 DNA: TGTGCCAGTAGCCGGACAGTGACCTACGAGCAGTACTTC
CDR3 protein: CASSRTVTYEQYF
D gene: NA
J gene: TRBJ2-7
CDR3 length: 13
V gene: TRBV19
clone size: NA

CDR3 DNA: TGTGCCAGTAGAATTACCCACTCGCCTTCCTACAATGAGCAGTTCTTC
CDR3 protein: CASRITHSPSYNEQFF
D gene: NA
J gene: TRBJ2-1
CDR3 length: 16
V gene: TRBV19
clone size: NA

CDR3 DNA: TGTGCCAGCAGCTTCGGACAGGGAACTGGAAACACCATATATTTT
CDR3 protein: CASSFGQGTGNTIYF
D gene: TRBD1
J gene: TRBJ1-3
CDR3 length: 15
V gene: TRBV11-3
clone size: once

CDR3 DNA: TGTGCCAGCAGTGAACTTCAGGGGGAAACGACTGAAGCTTTCTTT
CDR3 protein: CASSELQGETTEAFF
D gene: TRBD1
J gene: TRBJ1-1
CDR3 length: 15
V gene: TRBV2
clone size: NA

CDR3 DNA: TGTGCCAGCAGCCTCCAAACCGCAGATACGCAGTATTTT
CDR3 protein: CASSLQTADTQYF
D gene: NA
J gene: TRBJ2-3
CDR3 length: 13
V gene: TRBV7-2
clone size: NA

CDR3 DNA: TGTGACAGAGGCACTAGCGGGAGCAGTGGCGGGGAGCTGTTTTTT
CDR3 protein: CDRGTSGSSGGELFF
D gene: TRBD2
J gene: TRBJ2-2
CDR3 length: 15
V gene: TRBV10-3
clone size: NA